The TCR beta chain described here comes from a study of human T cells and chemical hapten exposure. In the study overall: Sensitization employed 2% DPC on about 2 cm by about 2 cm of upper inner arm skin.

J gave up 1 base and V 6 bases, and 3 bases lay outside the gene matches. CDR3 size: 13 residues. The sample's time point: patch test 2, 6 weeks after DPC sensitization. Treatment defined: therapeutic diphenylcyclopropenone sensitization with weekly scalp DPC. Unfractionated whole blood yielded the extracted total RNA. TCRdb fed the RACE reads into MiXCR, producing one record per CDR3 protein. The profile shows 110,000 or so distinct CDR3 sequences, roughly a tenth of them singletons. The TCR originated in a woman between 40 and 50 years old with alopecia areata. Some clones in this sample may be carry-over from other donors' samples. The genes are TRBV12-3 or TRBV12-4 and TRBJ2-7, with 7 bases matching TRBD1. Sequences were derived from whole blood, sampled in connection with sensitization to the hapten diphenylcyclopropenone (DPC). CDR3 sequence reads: CASSWGQSYEQYF. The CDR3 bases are TGTGCCAGCAGCTGGGGACAGTCCTACGAGCAGTACTTC.